This TCR beta chain was observed in a study of cytomegalovirus exposure and HLA in healthy donors. The CDR3 has 15 residues. CDR1 is SGHTA and CDR2 is FQGTGA in the germline V gene. Primers included in the PCR were 60 Vbeta and 13 Jbeta primers. Method: immunoSEQ multiplex PCR; TCRdb's copy keeps in-frame clones and lacks some. The data contain approximately 290,000 clones, 75% to 85% of them singletons. To note about this clone: Its antigen is as yet unknown. The junction departs from germline at one end; a sequencing error may be responsible.

Study-wide results and limits: The presence/absence work took it that sequencing depth was about the same across donors. In a later analysis, donors in an Asian-associated ancestry cluster reportedly had fewer N-insertions in productive TCRs than the cohort mean.

The source of this sequence is a girl aged 2 to 10 in good health and CMV-seronegative. The sample consisted of PBMCs. This chain links TRBV7-3 with TRBJ2-5, with 7 bases lining up with TRBD1. The chain's CDR3 is CSSSSRARGQETQYF. The CDR3 DNA reads TGTTCCAGCAGCTCCCGGGCCAGGGGGCAAGAGACCCAGTACTTC. Variable domain in full (rest from reference TRBV7-3 and TRBJ2-5): GAGVSQTPSNKVTEKGKYVELRCDPISGHTALYWYRQSLGQGPEFLIYFQGTGAADDSGLPNDRFFAVRPEGSVSTLKIQRTERGDSAVYLCSSSSRARGQETQYFGPGTRLLVL.